Each of the 17 T cell receptor beta chains below was sequenced from the same sample in a study of CD8 T cells in ankylosing spondylitis (TCRdb year 2017). The full study reports these points: Blood from ankylosing spondylitis patients appeared to be characterized by a TCR beta motif composed of under ten highly homologous amino acid variants.

The library came from 5' RACE. Sequencing instrument: Illumina HiSeq 2500. Clones were called with MiXCR by TCRdb after fastp trimmed the public reads at Q25, and only in-frame beta chains were retained. Each CDR3 protein appears once, grouped with its most common genes and DNA. Counted in this sample were about 840,000 distinct CDR3 sequences; 10% to 15% of them appeared once. Clones ranked in the top ten supply about 0.5% of the sample. Antigens of these TCRs are unknown. The sequencing input was blood, either unsorted or a sorted T cell fraction (not recorded which). The source is a male donor with ankylosing spondylitis.

The rearrangement uses TRBV20-1 and TRBJ2-3; 8 bases match TRBD2. CDR3 length: 10 amino acids. CDR1 DFQATT and CDR2 SNEGSKA come from the germline V gene (reference sequence). Trimming at V came to 6 bases and at J to 10 bases, leaving 3 bases not matched to a gene. Here the CDR3 DNA reads TGCAGTGCAACTAGCGGAGCGCAGTATTTT. The encoded protein is CSATSGAQYF.

This clonotype was observed many times. The rearrangement joins TRBV12-3 or TRBV12-4 to TRBJ1-5; 12 bases are shared with TRBD1. Trimming cost V 6 bases and J 12 bases; bases outside gene matches: 12. CDR3 length equals 15 residues. In nucleotides, the CDR3 is TGTGCCAGCAGCCATACCGGGACAGGGGGCGAGATCCAGCATTTT. This translates into CASSHTGTGGEIQHF.

This clonotype was recorded many times. The rearrangement uses TRBV20-1 and TRBJ2-3; 8 nucleotides match TRBD1. The CDR3 is 14 residues long. V was pared by 3 bases and J by 4 bases, with 6 bases of the junction left unmatched. From germline, CDR1 is DFQATT and CDR2 SNEGSKA (reference sequence). The CDR3 DNA is TGCAGTGCTAGGGAACAGGGGGATCCAGATACGCAGTATTTT. This sequence encodes CSAREQGDPDTQYF.

The chain recombines TRBV6-8 with TRBJ1-1; D is unresolved. The CDR3 loop spans 18 amino acids. V gave up 4 bases and J gave up 6 bases, with 27 bases separating them. The V gene's germline CDR1 is MNHGY and CDR2 SAAAGT. CDR3 sequence reads: CASSSHSRPGPHWPEAFF. In DNA form, the CDR3 reads TGTGCCAGCAGTTCACACTCTAGACCCGGACCTCACTGGCCTGAAGCTTTCTTT.

This clonotype was seen many times. The V and J genes are TRBV11-2 and TRBJ2-3; TRBD2 matches 11 bases. With 2 bases clipped from V and 1 base from J, the junction kept 2 bases outside the gene matches. The CDR3 is 16 amino acids. In germline, CDR1 is SGHAT, CDR2 FQNNGV. CDR3 region: CASSLTSGGRTDTQYF. DNA for the CDR3: TGTGCCAGCAGCTTAACTAGCGGGGGCCGCACAGATACGCAGTATTTT.

The chain couples TRBV28 to TRBJ2-1; 13 bases match TRBD2. Germline lookup yields CDR1 MDHEN and CDR2 SYDVKM. This CDR3 has 17 amino acids. V lost 5 bases to trimming and J lost 4 bases; unmatched junction nucleotides: 8. CDR3 in DNA: TGTGCCAGCAGTCCCGGGACTAGCGGGATAAATTACAATGAGCAGTTCTTC. Amino acids: CASSPGTSGINYNEQFF.

The chain joins TRBV12-3 or TRBV12-4 to TRBJ2-4; D may be TRBD2 (6 bases). This CDR3 spans 15 amino acids. V was pared by 3 bases and J by 0 bases, with 9 bases between. The CDR3, as DNA: TGTGCCAGCAGTTTCAGCGGGCTAGCCAAAAACATTCAGTACTTC. Translating it yields CASSFSGLAKNIQYF.

In this sample, this clonotype turned up many times. The V gene is TRBV7-8, the J gene TRBJ2-7, with 14 bases fitting TRBD2. The CDR3 runs to 16 residues. The V segment lost 5 bases and the J segment 6 bases; nucleotides outside the gene matches: 9. The germline V gene encodes CDR1 SGHVS and CDR2 FQNEAQ. The CDR3 bases are TGTGCCAGCAGCCTGGGGACTAGCGGGAGAGGGTTCGAGCAGTACTTC. Translated: CASSLGTSGRGFEQYF.

The gene calls are TRBV4-1 and TRBJ1-1; 10 bases are shared with TRBD1. This CDR3 is built from 15 residues. Germline V gene data show CDR1 as MGHRA and CDR2 as YSYEKL. V lost 4 bases, J lost 4 bases, and 6 bases stayed unmatched. CDR3: CASSPDRGPGTEAFF. DNA for the CDR3: TGCGCCAGCAGCCCAGACAGGGGGCCTGGCACTGAAGCTTTCTTT.

The chain employs TRBV18 and TRBJ1-1; a possible D gene is TRBD1 (6 bases). Germline V gene data show CDR1 as KGHSH and CDR2 as LQKENI. CDR3 length equals 15 residues. Between the trimmed V and J ends, which lost 5 bases and 5 bases, there was a span of 18 bases. CDR3 residues: CASSKAQGDGTEAFF. CDR3 DNA: TGTGCCAGCTCAAAGGCACAGGGTGATGGGACTGAAGCTTTCTTT.

In its sample, this clonotype was seen a few times. The chain couples TRBV7-2 to TRBJ1-2, with D unresolved. Trimming pared 0 bases from V and 1 base from J, leaving 3 bases between. The CDR3 covers 13 residues. The germline gives CDR1 SGHTA, CDR2 FQGNSA. Here the CDR3 DNA reads TGTGCCAGCAGCTTAGCCCATAACTATGGCTACACCTTC. It codes for CASSLAHNYGYTF.

This clonotype was detected a few times. The chain couples TRBV7-8 to TRBJ1-4; no firm D call. There are 14 residues in the CDR3. V dropped 5 bases and J dropped 8 bases, with 15 bases sitting between them. Germline V gives CDR1 SGHVS, CDR2 FQNEAQ. The CDR3 protein is CASSPREGNEKLFF. The CDR3 DNA reads as TGTGCCAGCAGCCCCCGCGAAGGGAACGAAAAACTGTTTTTT.

This clonotype was observed a handful of times. V and J are TRBV7-6 and TRBJ2-1, with TRBD2 as a possible D gene (6 bases). This CDR3 is 15 amino acids long. V lost 5 bases and J 4 bases, leaving 15 bases between the germline ends. Germline assignment: CDR1 SGHVS and CDR2 FNYEAQ. DNA for the CDR3: TGTGCCAGCAGCCCCGTAGCGGTTAGTTACAATGAGCAGTTCTTC. Its translation is CASSPVAVSYNEQFF.

This clonotype appeared a few times. This chain's CDR3 is CSASPGVGRHQPQHF. DNA of the CDR3: TGCAGTGCTAGCCCTGGGGTAGGTCGTCATCAGCCCCAGCATTTT. The V and J genes are TRBV20-1 and TRBJ1-5; D gene unclear. The ends were cut back, 3 bases at V and 5 bases at J, with 17 bases in the middle. CDR3 length: 15 residues. Germline loops: CDR1 DFQATT, CDR2 SNEGSKA (reference sequence).

This clonotype was observed a handful of times. The chain employs TRBV24-1 and TRBJ2-1; D may be TRBD2 (6 bases). Trimming removed 7 bases from V and 9 bases from J, with 18 bases in between. The germline CDR1 and CDR2 sequences are KGHDR and SFDVKD. The CDR3 is 14 amino acids. The CDR3 is CATRLSGSGGEQFF. CDR3 nucleotides: TGTGCCACCAGGCTTAGCGGTAGCGGTGGTGAGCAGTTCTTC.

This sequence joins TRBV5-1 and TRBJ1-1; 7 nucleotides agree with TRBD1. The length of the CDR3 is 14 residues. Per germline, CDR1 SGHRS and CDR2 YFSETQ. Germline trimming cut 0 bases from V and 6 bases from J; bases unmatched to any gene: 5. The CDR3, as DNA: TGCGCCAGCAGCTTGGTGCAGGGGGAGGCTGAAGCTTTCTTT. This gives the protein CASSLVQGEAEAFF.

The table lists this clonotype with many counts. The chain joins TRBV18 to TRBJ1-2; D is uncertain. Between the trimmed V and J ends, which lost 0 bases and 10 bases, there was a span of 12 bases. Germline V gene sequence: CDR1 KGHSH, CDR2 LQKENI. The CDR3 is 13 amino acids. The CDR3: CASSPPHGLTYTF. DNA of the CDR3: TGTGCCAGCTCACCACCTCACGGACTGACCTACACCTTC.